The 3 T cell receptor beta chains presented below share a single source sample, sequenced in a study of blood T cell repertoires in COVID-19. The assay was immunoSEQ multiplex PCR, and TCRdb's table has in-frame clones only and misses some. The sample records about 250,000 clones, about 86% being singletons. Sequencing was performed on peripheral blood. Source of these receptors: a man in his fifties with active or convalescent COVID-19.

The V gene is TRBV4-3, the J gene TRBJ2-1, with TRBD2 matching 11 bases. V trimming: 0 bases; J trimming: 7 bases; junction bases outside the gene matches: 5. The CDR3 spans 16 residues. The germline V gene encodes CDR1 LGHNA and CDR2 YSLEER. The CDR3 sequence is CASSQDLSGGANEQFF. The CDR3 coding sequence is TGCGCCAGCAGCCAAGATCTTAGCGGGGGGGCAAATGAGCAGTTCTTC.

The chain is built from TRBV5-6 and TRBJ1-3, with 9 bases aligning to TRBD1. This CDR3 has 17 amino acids. Unmatched junction bases numbered 7, after V lost 3 bases and J lost 0 bases. CDR1 and CDR2 (germline): SGHDT, YYEEEE. The CDR3 loop reads CASSSSGTGSSGNTIYF. DNA of the CDR3: TGTGCCAGCAGCTCGTCCGGGACAGGGAGCTCTGGAAACACCATATATTTT.

The chain uses TRBV29-1 and TRBJ2-7; D is possibly TRBD1 (5 bases). Trimming cost V 0 bases and J 2 bases, with 8 bases left between them. From germline, CDR1 is SQVTM and CDR2 ANQGSEA. The CDR3 is made up of 13 amino acids. CDR3 loop: CSVEDRTTYEQYF. CDR3 sequence (DNA): TGCAGCGTTGAAGATAGGACAACCTACGAGCAGTACTTC.